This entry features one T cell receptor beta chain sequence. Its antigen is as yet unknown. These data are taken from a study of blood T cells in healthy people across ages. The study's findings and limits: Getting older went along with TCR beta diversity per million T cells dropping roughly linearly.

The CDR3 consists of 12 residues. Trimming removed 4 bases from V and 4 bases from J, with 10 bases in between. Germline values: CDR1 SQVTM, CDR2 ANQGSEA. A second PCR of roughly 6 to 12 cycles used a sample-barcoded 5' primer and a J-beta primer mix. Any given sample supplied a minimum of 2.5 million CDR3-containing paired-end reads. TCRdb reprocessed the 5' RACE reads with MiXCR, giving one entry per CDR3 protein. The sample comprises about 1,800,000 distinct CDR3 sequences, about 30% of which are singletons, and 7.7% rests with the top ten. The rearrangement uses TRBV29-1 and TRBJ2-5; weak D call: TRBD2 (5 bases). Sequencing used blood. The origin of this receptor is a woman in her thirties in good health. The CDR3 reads CSVVLEAETQYF. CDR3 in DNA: TGCAGCGTTGTCTTGGAGGCAGAGACCCAGTACTTC.